Only one count was recorded for the clone carrying this T cell receptor (beta chain). The CDR3 is made up of 14 amino acids. Looked up from germline, CDR1 is SGHRS and CDR2 is YFSETQ. Trimming pared 4 bases from V and 3 bases from J, leaving 12 bases between. Here immunoSEQ multiplex PCR was the method, and the copy in TCRdb shows in-frame clones only, minus some. The sample carries around 16,000 clones, nearly 70% recorded once. This record belongs to a study of neoadjuvant anti-PD-1 for oral cavity cancer. As for the study in general: Most patients had three to four biweekly doses of 3 mg/kg nivolumab before resection.

The origin of this receptor is a person aged 35-79 years with oral cavity squamous cell carcinoma. This material consisted of PBMCs, taken before nivolumab (anti-PD-1) treatment. This rearrangement joins TRBV5-1 to TRBJ2-3, with D possibly TRBD1 on 5 matching bases. This CDR3 reads CASSPLTVTDTQYF. DNA of the CDR3: TGCGCCAGCAGCCCCCTGACAGTAACAGATACGCAGTATTTT.